These T cell receptor beta chains were read from a single sample in a study of blood T cell repertoires in COVID-19. Only in-frame clones appear in the TCRdb table, and some are missing; sequencing was by immunoSEQ multiplex PCR. Of 250,000 to 300,000 clones in the sample, 89% were seen once. The source material was PBMCs or T cells enriched from blood (not recorded which). The receptors were gathered from a middle-aged woman who had recovered from COVID-19. Each CDR3 is given with its conserved first and last residue. Fields, in order: V gene, clone size, D gene, J gene, CDR3 DNA, CDR3 protein. A D gene is named only where the DNA matches it firmly. Expanded clones get a size class; other rows say once, few or many, or leave the size out.

V gene: TRBV30
clone size: NA
D gene: TRBD1
J gene: TRBJ2-1
CDR3 DNA: TGTGCCTGGAAAAAAACAGGGGCCCTTTCCTACAATGAGCAGTTCTTC
CDR3 protein: CAWKKTGALSYNEQFF

V gene: TRBV7-9
clone size: NA
D gene: NA
J gene: TRBJ2-7
CDR3 DNA: TGTGCCAGCAGCTCCGCGACAGGCCCCTACGAGCAGTACTTC
CDR3 protein: CASSSATGPYEQYF

V gene: TRBV5-6
clone size: NA
D gene: NA
J gene: TRBJ1-6
CDR3 DNA: TGTGCCAGCACCGGCGACAGAGGGGGTTCACCCCTCCACTTT
CDR3 protein: CASTGDRGGSPLHF

V gene: TRBV5-1
clone size: NA
D gene: NA
J gene: TRBJ1-1
CDR3 DNA: TGCGCCAGCAGCTCCCAGGGGCCGAACACTGAAGCTTTCTTT
CDR3 protein: CASSSQGPNTEAFF

V gene: TRBV30
clone size: NA
D gene: NA
J gene: TRBJ1-4
CDR3 DNA: TGTGCCTGGTCCGGGACACCTAGCTTGGGAAAACTGTTTTTT
CDR3 protein: CAWSGTPSLGKLFF

V gene: TRBV24-1
clone size: NA
D gene: NA
J gene: TRBJ2-1
CDR3 DNA: TGTGCCACCAGTGATTTTTCAGGGTCGGGTGAGCAGTTCTTC
CDR3 protein: CATSDFSGSGEQFF

V gene: TRBV5-1
clone size: NA
D gene: NA
J gene: TRBJ2-3
CDR3 DNA: TGCGCCAGCAGCCCGACTCCCCCCCCAGATACGCAGTATTTT
CDR3 protein: CASSPTPPPDTQYF

V gene: TRBV6-5
clone size: NA
D gene: TRBD1
J gene: TRBJ1-1
CDR3 DNA: TGTGCCAGCACCCCGGACAGGGGAGACACTGAAGCTTTCTTT
CDR3 protein: CASTPDRGDTEAFF

V gene: TRBV24-1
clone size: NA
D gene: NA
J gene: TRBJ2-7
CDR3 DNA: TGTGCCACCAGTGATTTGCCAGGGAACCACGAGCAGTACTTC
CDR3 protein: CATSDLPGNHEQYF

V gene: TRBV5-1
clone size: NA
D gene: TRBD2
J gene: TRBJ2-1
CDR3 DNA: TGCGCCAGCAGCTGGGCTAGCGGGGGGGACTTAAAACCTTACAATGAGCAGTTCTTC
CDR3 protein: CASSWASGGDLKPYNEQFF

V gene: TRBV19
clone size: NA
D gene: TRBD2
J gene: TRBJ2-3
CDR3 DNA: TGTGCCAGTAGTGCCCGATCGGAGCGGGGAAGCACAGATACGCAGTATTTT
CDR3 protein: CASSARSERGSTDTQYF

V gene: TRBV5-1
clone size: NA
D gene: TRBD2
J gene: TRBJ2-1
CDR3 DNA: TGCGCCAGCAGGGTCGGGGGGGCCAACCGCGTTGAGCAGTTCTTC
CDR3 protein: CASRVGGANRVEQFF

V gene: TRBV19
clone size: NA
D gene: NA
J gene: TRBJ2-3
CDR3 DNA: TGTGCCAGTAGTACGGGAATTAATACGCAGTATTTT
CDR3 protein: CASSTGINTQYF

V gene: TRBV6-1
clone size: NA
D gene: TRBD1
J gene: TRBJ2-2
CDR3 DNA: TGTGCCAGCAGTGAGACAGGGGTGGCCGGGGAGCTGTTTTTT
CDR3 protein: CASSETGVAGELFF

V gene: TRBV11-2
clone size: NA
D gene: TRBD2
J gene: TRBJ2-7
CDR3 DNA: TGTGCCAGCAGTTCCAATAGCGGGAGGTCCTACGAGCAGTACTTC
CDR3 protein: CASSSNSGRSYEQYF

V gene: TRBV15
clone size: NA
D gene: NA
J gene: TRBJ1-2
CDR3 DNA: TGTGCCACCAGCGGAGAAATAGGGGATCGAGATGGCTACACCTTC
CDR3 protein: CATSGEIGDRDGYTF

V gene: TRBV11-3
clone size: NA
D gene: NA
J gene: TRBJ1-6
CDR3 DNA: TGTGCCAGCAGCTTTAGGGGGTCGGATTCACCCCTCCACTTT
CDR3 protein: CASSFRGSDSPLHF

V gene: TRBV27
clone size: NA
D gene: NA
J gene: TRBJ1-2
CDR3 DNA: TGTGCCAGCAGTTCTCTTGGCACCCCCTATGGCTACACCTTC
CDR3 protein: CASSSLGTPYGYTF

V gene: TRBV5-1
clone size: NA
D gene: NA
J gene: TRBJ2-5
CDR3 DNA: TGCGCCAGCAGCTTCACAGCAGGGGCGCAAGAGACCCAGTACTTC
CDR3 protein: CASSFTAGAQETQYF

V gene: TRBV27
clone size: NA
D gene: NA
J gene: TRBJ2-2
CDR3 DNA: TGTGCCAGCAGCAACGACAGGTACACCGGGGAGCTGTTTTTT
CDR3 protein: CASSNDRYTGELFF

V gene: TRBV5-5
clone size: once
D gene: NA
J gene: TRBJ1-3
CDR3 DNA: TGTGCCAGCAGCTTCCCGGGTCCCGGAAACACCATATATTTT
CDR3 protein: CASSFPGPGNTIYF

V gene: TRBV6-5
clone size: few
D gene: NA
J gene: TRBJ1-6
CDR3 DNA: TGTGCCAGCAGTTACTCAAGGGGAGGAAATTCACCCCTCCACTTT
CDR3 protein: CASSYSRGGNSPLHF

V gene: TRBV5-1
clone size: once
D gene: NA
J gene: TRBJ2-3
CDR3 DNA: TGCGCCAGCAGCTTGGTAGTTGGTGGACAGACCACAGATACGCAGTATTTT
CDR3 protein: CASSLVVGGQTTDTQYF

V gene: TRBV12-5
clone size: NA
D gene: NA
J gene: TRBJ1-1
CDR3 DNA: TGTGCTAGTGGTCCCCCCCGGGGGGGGAACACTGAAGCTTTCTTT
CDR3 protein: CASGPPRGGNTEAFF

V gene: TRBV27
clone size: NA
D gene: NA
J gene: TRBJ2-2
CDR3 DNA: TGTGCCAGCAGTCTCAAACTTAGACATGACACCGGGGAGCTGTTTTTT
CDR3 protein: CASSLKLRHDTGELFF

V gene: TRBV9
clone size: NA
D gene: NA
J gene: TRBJ1-6
CDR3 DNA: TGTGCCAGCAGCGTAGTTCCAGGGTCGAATTCACCCCTCCACTTT
CDR3 protein: CASSVVPGSNSPLHF

V gene: TRBV7-2
clone size: NA
D gene: NA
J gene: TRBJ1-6
CDR3 DNA: TGTGCCAGCAGCCCGGACAGTATTAATTCACCCCTCCACTTT
CDR3 protein: CASSPDSINSPLHF

V gene: TRBV7-3
clone size: NA
D gene: TRBD2
J gene: TRBJ2-3
CDR3 DNA: TGTGCCAGCAGCTTTAGCGGGAGTACAGATACGCAGTATTTT
CDR3 protein: CASSFSGSTDTQYF

V gene: TRBV7-6
clone size: once
D gene: NA
J gene: TRBJ1-5
CDR3 DNA: TGTGCCAGCAGCTTAATGACAGGACGCAATCAGCCCCAGCATTTT
CDR3 protein: CASSLMTGRNQPQHF

V gene: TRBV2
clone size: NA
D gene: TRBD2
J gene: TRBJ2-7
CDR3 DNA: TGTGCCAGCATGAAGGAGCGGGGTTCCTCCTACGAGCAGTACTTC
CDR3 protein: CASMKERGSSYEQYF

V gene: TRBV5-4
clone size: NA
D gene: NA
J gene: TRBJ2-3
CDR3 DNA: TGTGCCAGCAGCCCCAGACAGAGTAGCACAGATACGCAGTATTTT
CDR3 protein: CASSPRQSSTDTQYF

V gene: TRBV30
clone size: NA
D gene: NA
J gene: TRBJ1-1
CDR3 DNA: TGTGCCTGGAGCTCACAGGGACATAACACTGAAGCTTTCTTT
CDR3 protein: CAWSSQGHNTEAFF

V gene: TRBV18
clone size: NA
D gene: NA
J gene: TRBJ1-3
CDR3 DNA: TGTGCCAGCTCAGCTGGGGCCTCTGGAAACACCATATATTTT
CDR3 protein: CASSAGASGNTIYF

V gene: TRBV5-4
clone size: NA
D gene: NA
J gene: TRBJ2-7
CDR3 DNA: TGTGCCAGCAGCGCGAGGACAGAGTCCTACGAGCAGTACTTC
CDR3 protein: CASSARTESYEQYF

V gene: TRBV5-1
clone size: once
D gene: NA
J gene: TRBJ1-4
CDR3 DNA: TGCGCCAGCAGCTTGTCACAGGGCACTAATGAAAAACTGTTTTTT
CDR3 protein: CASSLSQGTNEKLFF

V gene: TRBV5-5
clone size: NA
D gene: TRBD2
J gene: TRBJ2-5
CDR3 DNA: TGTGCCAGCACCACTCTTGCCCGGGGGGTCCAAGAGACCCAGTACTTC
CDR3 protein: CASTTLARGVQETQYF

V gene: TRBV6-5
clone size: NA
D gene: NA
J gene: TRBJ1-5
CDR3 DNA: TGTGCCAGCAGACGGGACATCAATCAGCCCCAGCATTTT
CDR3 protein: CASRRDINQPQHF

V gene: TRBV7-9
clone size: once
D gene: TRBD1
J gene: TRBJ1-4
CDR3 DNA: TGTGCCAGCAGTCGACAGGGGACTAATGAAAAACTGTTTTTT
CDR3 protein: CASSRQGTNEKLFF

V gene: TRBV3-1/TRBV3-2
clone size: few
D gene: TRBD2
J gene: TRBJ2-7
CDR3 DNA: TGTGCCAGCAGCGATAAGACTAGCACCTACGAGCAGTACTTC
CDR3 protein: CASSDKTSTYEQYF

V gene: TRBV9
clone size: NA
D gene: NA
J gene: TRBJ2-3
CDR3 DNA: TGTGCCAGCAGCGTAGCTCCTAGCGCGAACACAGATACGCAGTATTTT
CDR3 protein: CASSVAPSANTDTQYF

V gene: TRBV24-1
clone size: NA
D gene: TRBD1
J gene: TRBJ2-2
CDR3 DNA: TGTGCCACCAGCGAATCGGACAGGGAGAACACCGGGGAGCTGTTTTTT
CDR3 protein: CATSESDRENTGELFF

V gene: TRBV28
clone size: NA
D gene: NA
J gene: TRBJ1-1
CDR3 DNA: TGTGCCAGCAGTTTATTAAAAGGGGCAGGGCGACCTGAAGCTTTCTTT
CDR3 protein: CASSLLKGAGRPEAFF

V gene: TRBV5-6
clone size: NA
D gene: NA
J gene: TRBJ2-2
CDR3 DNA: TGTGCCAGCAGCTTTAATCGGAACACCGGGGAGCTGTTTTTT
CDR3 protein: CASSFNRNTGELFF

V gene: TRBV19
clone size: NA
D gene: NA
J gene: TRBJ2-1
CDR3 DNA: TGTGCCAGTAGAGTTGACAGGAGCTCCTACAATGAGCAGTTCTTC
CDR3 protein: CASRVDRSSYNEQFF

V gene: TRBV5-1
clone size: once
D gene: TRBD1
J gene: TRBJ1-1
CDR3 DNA: TGCGCCAGCAGCTGGGGGGACAGCGGAAACACTGAAGCTTTCTTT
CDR3 protein: CASSWGDSGNTEAFF

V gene: TRBV30
clone size: NA
D gene: TRBD1
J gene: TRBJ1-1
CDR3 DNA: TGTGCCTGGAGTTACGACAGGGGGAGGACTGAAGCTTTCTTT
CDR3 protein: CAWSYDRGRTEAFF

V gene: TRBV19
clone size: once
D gene: NA
J gene: TRBJ1-4
CDR3 DNA: TGTGCCAGTGGCGAACGACTGGCAACTAATGAAAAACTGTTTTTT
CDR3 protein: CASGERLATNEKLFF

V gene: TRBV2
clone size: once
D gene: NA
J gene: TRBJ1-2
CDR3 DNA: TGTGCCAGCAGTAAGATCAGGGAGGGTGAGGGCTACACCTTC
CDR3 protein: CASSKIREGEGYTF

V gene: TRBV7-2
clone size: NA
D gene: NA
J gene: TRBJ1-3
CDR3 DNA: TGTGCCAGCAGCCCCCCGGGGGTTACTGGAAACACCATATATTTT
CDR3 protein: CASSPPGVTGNTIYF

V gene: TRBV7-2
clone size: NA
D gene: NA
J gene: TRBJ2-2
CDR3 DNA: TGTGCCAGCAGCTTAGGCCCCCCGGGGAGCGGGGAGCTGTTTTTT
CDR3 protein: CASSLGPPGSGELFF

V gene: TRBV7-8
clone size: NA
D gene: TRBD1
J gene: TRBJ1-1
CDR3 DNA: TGTGCCAGCAGCTTAGGACAGGGAAACACTGAAGCTTTCTTT
CDR3 protein: CASSLGQGNTEAFF

V gene: TRBV18
clone size: NA
D gene: TRBD2
J gene: TRBJ2-1
CDR3 DNA: TGTGCCAGCTCCCCTAGCACCGGGACTAGTGGCGATGAGCAGTTCTTC
CDR3 protein: CASSPSTGTSGDEQFF